This T cell receptor (beta chain) was retrieved from a study of human T cells and chemical hapten exposure. MiXCR, applied by TCRdb to the RACE reads, yields one record per CDR3 protein. This sample yields some 180,000 distinct CDR3 sequences, of which around 20% are seen a single time; over 6.5% belongs to the top ten. This clonotype was observed once. Time point reported: patch test 1, 2 weeks after DPC sensitization. Regarding treatment: therapeutic diphenylcyclopropenone sensitization with weekly scalp DPC. Prior to application of each patch test, blood was drawn. This CDR3 is 15 amino acids long. Unmatched junction bases numbered 6, after V lost 1 base and J lost 2 bases. CDR1 and CDR2 from the germline V gene are SGHRS and YFSETQ.

This TCR came from a woman aged 50 to 60 with alopecia areata. Some clones in this sample may be carry-over from other donors' samples. Source: whole blood, taken in connection with sensitization to the hapten diphenylcyclopropenone (DPC). The rearrangement links TRBV5-1 to TRBJ2-7; 7 bases fit TRBD1. In nucleotides, the CDR3 is TGCGCCAGCAGCTTGCAGGGGGACCAGACCTACGAGCAGTACTTC. Encoded protein: CASSLQGDQTYEQYF.